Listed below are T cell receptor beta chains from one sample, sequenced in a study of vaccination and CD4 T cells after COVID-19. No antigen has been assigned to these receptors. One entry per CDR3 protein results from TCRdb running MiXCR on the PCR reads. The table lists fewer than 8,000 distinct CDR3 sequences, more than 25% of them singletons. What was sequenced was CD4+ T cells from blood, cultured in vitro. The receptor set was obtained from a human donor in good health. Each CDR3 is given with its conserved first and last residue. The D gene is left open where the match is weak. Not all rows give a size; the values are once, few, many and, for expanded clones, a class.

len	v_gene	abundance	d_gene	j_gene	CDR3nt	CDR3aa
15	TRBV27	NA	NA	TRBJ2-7	TGTGCCAGCAGTTTCCGGACTGACATTGGGGACGAGCAGTACTTC	CASSFRTDIGDEQYF
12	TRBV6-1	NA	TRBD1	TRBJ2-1	TGTGCCAGCAGTGAAGCGGGGACAGGGTATTTCTTC	CASSEAGTGYFF
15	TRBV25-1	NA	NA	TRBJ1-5	TGTGCCAGCAGTGACCCCAGGTCGGGGGATCAGCCCCAGCATTTT	CASSDPRSGDQPQHF
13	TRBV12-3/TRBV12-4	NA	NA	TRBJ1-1	TGTGCCAGCAGTTATGCGGAGAACACTGAAGCTTTCTTT	CASSYAENTEAFF
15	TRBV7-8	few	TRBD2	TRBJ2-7	TGTGCCAGCAGCTTAGGACTAGCGGGAGGATACGAGCAGTACTTC	CASSLGLAGGYEQYF
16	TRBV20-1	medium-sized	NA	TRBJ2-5	TGCAGTGCTAGAGACCCAGGGACGGGCCGTCCGGAGACCCAGTACTTC	CSARDPGTGRPETQYF
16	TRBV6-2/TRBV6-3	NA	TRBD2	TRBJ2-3	TGTGCCAGCAAATCCTCTAGCGGGTGGAGCACAGATACGCAGTATTTT	CASKSSSGWSTDTQYF
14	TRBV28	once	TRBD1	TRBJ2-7	TGTGCCAGCAGTTTAAGTCAGGGGGCATACGAGCAGTACTTC	CASSLSQGAYEQYF
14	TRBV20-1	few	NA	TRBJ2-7	TGCAGTGCTAGGATTATCGGGGGATCCTACGAGCAGTACTTC	CSARIIGGSYEQYF
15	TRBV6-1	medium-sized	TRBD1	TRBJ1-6	TGTGCCAGCAGCTCTACAGGGGGTAGTAATTCACCCCTCCACTTT	CASSSTGGSNSPLHF
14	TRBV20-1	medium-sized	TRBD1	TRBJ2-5	TGCAGTGCCCCCGGGACAGGGAGACAAGAGACCCAGTACTTC	CSAPGTGRQETQYF
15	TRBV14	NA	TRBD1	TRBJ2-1	TGTGCCAGCAGCCCGCTGGGACAGGGATACAATGAGCAGTTCTTC	CASSPLGQGYNEQFF
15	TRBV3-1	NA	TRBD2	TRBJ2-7	TGTGCCAGCAGCCACCGGGAGGGGAGAGGCTACGAGCAGTACTTC	CASSHREGRGYEQYF
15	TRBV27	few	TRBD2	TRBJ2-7	TGTGCCAGCAGTTTACTAAGCGGGAGGGTCCACGAGCAGTACTTC	CASSLLSGRVHEQYF
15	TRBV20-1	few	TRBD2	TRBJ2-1	TGCAGTGCTAGAGGGCTAGCGGGAGGCAACAATGAGCAGTTCTTC	CSARGLAGGNNEQFF
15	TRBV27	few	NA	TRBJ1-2	TGTGCCAGCAGTACCACGGGAGTCCCAAACTATGGCTACACCTTC	CASSTTGVPNYGYTF
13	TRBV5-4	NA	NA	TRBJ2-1	TGTGCCAGCAGCTTGGCCCAAGTTAATGAGCAGTTCTTC	CASSLAQVNEQFF
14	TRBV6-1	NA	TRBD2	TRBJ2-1	TGTGCCAGCACCTCCGGGACTACAAACAATGAGCAGTTCTTC	CASTSGTTNNEQFF
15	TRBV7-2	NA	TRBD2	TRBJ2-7	TGTGCCAGCAGCCTCCTAGCGGGACCCTCCTACGAGCAGTACTTC	CASSLLAGPSYEQYF
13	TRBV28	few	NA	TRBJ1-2	TGTGCCAGCAGTTCCGAGTCGGGCTATGGCTACACCTTC	CASSSESGYGYTF
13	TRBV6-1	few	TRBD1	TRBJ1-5	TGTGCCAGCCGACAGGGAAGCAATCAGCCCCAGCATTTT	CASRQGSNQPQHF
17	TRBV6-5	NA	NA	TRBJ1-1	TGTGCCAGCAGTTACTCGCTTGGGGGGGTGGGGAACACTGAAGCTTTCTTT	CASSYSLGGVGNTEAFF
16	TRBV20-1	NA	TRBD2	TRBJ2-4	TGCAGTGCTAGATTGGCGGGAGAGTTGACCAAAAACATTCAGTACTTC	CSARLAGELTKNIQYF
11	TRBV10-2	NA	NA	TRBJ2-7	TGCGCCAGCAGTAATGCCTACGAGCAGTACTTC	CASSNAYEQYF
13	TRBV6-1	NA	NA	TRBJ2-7	TGTGCCAGCAGCCGGGACACTTCCTACGAGCAGTACTTC	CASSRDTSYEQYF
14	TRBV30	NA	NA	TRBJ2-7	TGTGCCTGGAGACCCTCGAGGGCTCCCTACGAGCAGTACTTC	CAWRPSRAPYEQYF
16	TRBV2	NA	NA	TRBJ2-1	TGTGCCAGCAGTCAAAGGGCCAGGGGCGGCTACAATGAGCAGTTCTTC	CASSQRARGGYNEQFF
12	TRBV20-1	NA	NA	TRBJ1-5	TGCAGTGCTAGAGATTGGGGGGAGTCCCAGCATTTT	CSARDWGESQHF
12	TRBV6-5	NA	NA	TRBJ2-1	TGTGCCAGCAGTTTTAGTTCGCAGGAGCAGTTCTTC	CASSFSSQEQFF
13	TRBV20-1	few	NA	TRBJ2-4	TGCAGTGCTAGATCAAGGAATAGAGACATTCAGTACTTC	CSARSRNRDIQYF
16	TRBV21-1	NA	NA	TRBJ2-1	TGTGCCAGCACCCCTCTGCATCGAACGGCCTACAATGAGCAGTTCTTC	CASTPLHRTAYNEQFF
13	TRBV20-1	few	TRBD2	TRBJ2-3	TGCAGTGCTAGAGTTGCGGGAGCCGATACGCAGTATTTT	CSARVAGADTQYF
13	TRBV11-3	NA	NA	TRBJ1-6	TGTGCCAGCAGCTTGCTTTGGGACTCACCCCTCCACTTT	CASSLLWDSPLHF
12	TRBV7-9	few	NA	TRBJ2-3	TGTGCCGGCAGGAGGGAGTCAGATACGCAGTATTTT	CAGRRESDTQYF
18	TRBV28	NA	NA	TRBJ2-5	TGTGCCAGCAGTTTACCTTTGGGGGGCCAGTGGACCCAAGAGACCCAGTACTTC	CASSLPLGGQWTQETQYF
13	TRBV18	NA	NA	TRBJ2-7	TGTGCCAGCTCACCTTCCCGGACCCTCGAGCAGTACTTC	CASSPSRTLEQYF
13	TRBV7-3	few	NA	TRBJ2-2	TGTGCCAGCAGCTTAGCTGCCACCGGGGAGCTGTTTTTT	CASSLAATGELFF
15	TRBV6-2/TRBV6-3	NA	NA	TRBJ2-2	TGTGCCAGCAGTTACCCTCGCGGGATCGGCGGGGAGCTGTTTTTT	CASSYPRGIGGELFF
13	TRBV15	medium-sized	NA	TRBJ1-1	TGTGCCACCAGCAGAGATTTAGTCCTTGAGGCTTTCTTT	CATSRDLVLEAFF
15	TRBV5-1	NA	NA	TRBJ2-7	TGCGCCAGCAGCTTGGTAGGGGGAGGGGGCTACGAGCAGTACTTC	CASSLVGGGGYEQYF
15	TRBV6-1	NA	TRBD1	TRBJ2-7	TGTGCCAGCAGCCTAGGACAGGGACGTTCCTACGAGCAGTACTTC	CASSLGQGRSYEQYF
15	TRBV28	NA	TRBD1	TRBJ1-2	TGTGCCAGCAGTTTAATTGGGACAGACATCTATGGCTACACCTTC	CASSLIGTDIYGYTF
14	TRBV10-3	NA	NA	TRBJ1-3	TGTGCCATCAGGGAGGGACAATCTGGAAACACCATATATTTT	CAIREGQSGNTIYF
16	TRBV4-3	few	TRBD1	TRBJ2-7	TGCGCCAGCAGCCATGGAATGGGACAGTCCCCCTACGAGCAGTACTTC	CASSHGMGQSPYEQYF
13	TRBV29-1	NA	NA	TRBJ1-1	TGCAGCGTTGAAGATCGGGGGGGCCGGCCAGCTTTCTTT	CSVEDRGGRPAFF
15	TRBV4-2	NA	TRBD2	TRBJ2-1	TGTGCCAGCAGCCCCCTAGTGGGAGGGAGTAATGAGCAGTTCTTC	CASSPLVGGSNEQFF
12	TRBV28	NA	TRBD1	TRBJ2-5	TGTGCCAGCACCAAAACAGGGGGTTACCAGTACTTC	CASTKTGGYQYF
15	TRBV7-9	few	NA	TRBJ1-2	TGTGCCAGCAGCTTAGCGATGGATTTCGGCTATGGCTACACCTTC	CASSLAMDFGYGYTF
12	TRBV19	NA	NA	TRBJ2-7	TGTGCCAGTAGTATAGATGGGTCTACGCCGTACTTC	CASSIDGSTPYF
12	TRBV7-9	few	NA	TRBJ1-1	TGTGCCAGCAGCTTAGTGAACACTGAAGCTTTCTTT	CASSLVNTEAFF
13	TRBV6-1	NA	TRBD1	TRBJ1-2	TGTGCCAGCCGGGACAGCTCCGACTATGGCTACACCTTC	CASRDSSDYGYTF
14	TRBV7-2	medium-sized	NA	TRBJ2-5	TGTGCCAGCAGTCTAGGTGGCGCGGGCGAGACCCAGTACTTC	CASSLGGAGETQYF
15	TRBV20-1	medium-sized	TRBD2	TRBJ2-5	TGCAGTGCTACCTCCGGGAGGGAGGCAGTAGAGACCCAGTACTTC	CSATSGREAVETQYF
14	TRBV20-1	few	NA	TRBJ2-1	TGCAGTGCCCCCCTGGGGGGGCCCTACAATGAGCAGTTCTTC	CSAPLGGPYNEQFF
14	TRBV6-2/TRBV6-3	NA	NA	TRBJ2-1	TGTGCCAGCAGTGACAGGACTCCGCCCAATGAGCAGTTCTTC	CASSDRTPPNEQFF